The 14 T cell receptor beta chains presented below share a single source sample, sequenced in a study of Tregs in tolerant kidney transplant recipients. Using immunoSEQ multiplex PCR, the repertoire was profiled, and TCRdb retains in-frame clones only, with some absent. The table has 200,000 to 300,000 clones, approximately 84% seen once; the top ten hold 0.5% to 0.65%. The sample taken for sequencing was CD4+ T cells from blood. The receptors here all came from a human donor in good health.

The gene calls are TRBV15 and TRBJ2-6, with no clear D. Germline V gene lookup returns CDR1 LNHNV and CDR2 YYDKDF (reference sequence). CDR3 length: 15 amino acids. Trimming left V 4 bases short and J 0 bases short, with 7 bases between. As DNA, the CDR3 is TGTGCCACCAGCATTTACAGCTCTGGGGCCAACGTCCTGACTTTC. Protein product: CATSIYSSGANVLTF.

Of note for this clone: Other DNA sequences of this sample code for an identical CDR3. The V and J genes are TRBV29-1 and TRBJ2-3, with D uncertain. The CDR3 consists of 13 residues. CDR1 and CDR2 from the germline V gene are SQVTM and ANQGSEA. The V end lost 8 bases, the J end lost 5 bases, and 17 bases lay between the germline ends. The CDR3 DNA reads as TGCAGCCCTACCTCCCCGGTTGGAGATACGCAGTATTTT. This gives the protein CSPTSPVGDTQYF.

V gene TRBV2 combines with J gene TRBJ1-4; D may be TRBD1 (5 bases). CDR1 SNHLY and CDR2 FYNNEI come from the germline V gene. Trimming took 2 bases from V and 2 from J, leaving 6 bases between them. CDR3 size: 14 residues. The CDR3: CASSEWGTNEKLFF. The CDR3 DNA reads TGTGCCAGCAGTGAATGGGGGACTAATGAAAAACTGTTTTTT.

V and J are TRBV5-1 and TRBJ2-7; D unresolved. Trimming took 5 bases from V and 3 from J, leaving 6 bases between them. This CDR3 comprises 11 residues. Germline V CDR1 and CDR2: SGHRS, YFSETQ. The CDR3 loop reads CASSLYYEQYF. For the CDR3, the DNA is TGCGCCAGCAGTCTTTACTACGAGCAGTACTTC.

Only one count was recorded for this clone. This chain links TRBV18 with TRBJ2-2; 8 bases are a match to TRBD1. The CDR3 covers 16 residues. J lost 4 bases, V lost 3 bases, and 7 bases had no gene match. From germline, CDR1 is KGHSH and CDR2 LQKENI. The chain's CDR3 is CASSPIDRGGTGELFF. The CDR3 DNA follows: TGTGCCAGCTCACCTATCGACAGGGGAGGCACCGGGGAGCTGTTTTTT.

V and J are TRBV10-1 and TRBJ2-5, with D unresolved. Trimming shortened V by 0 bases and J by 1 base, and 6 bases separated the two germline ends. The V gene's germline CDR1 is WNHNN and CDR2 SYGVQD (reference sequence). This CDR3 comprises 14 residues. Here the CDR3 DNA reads TGCGCCAGCAGTGAGTCCGTAGCCCAAGAGACCCAGTACTTC. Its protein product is CASSESVAQETQYF.

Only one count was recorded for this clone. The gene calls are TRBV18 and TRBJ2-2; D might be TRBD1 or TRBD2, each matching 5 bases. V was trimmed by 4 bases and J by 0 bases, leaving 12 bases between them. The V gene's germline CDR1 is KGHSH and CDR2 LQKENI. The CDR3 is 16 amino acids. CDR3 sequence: CASSLTGPPNTGELFF. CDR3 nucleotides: TGTGCCAGCTCACTCACGGGACCCCCGAACACCGGGGAGCTGTTTTTT.

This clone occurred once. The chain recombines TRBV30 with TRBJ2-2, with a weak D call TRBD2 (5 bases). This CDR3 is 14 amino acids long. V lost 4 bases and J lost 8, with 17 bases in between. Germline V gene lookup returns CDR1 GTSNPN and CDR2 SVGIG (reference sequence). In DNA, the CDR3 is TGTGCCTGGATAAGTGGGAGCCCGAGGGGGGAGCTGTTTTTT. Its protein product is CAWISGSPRGELFF.

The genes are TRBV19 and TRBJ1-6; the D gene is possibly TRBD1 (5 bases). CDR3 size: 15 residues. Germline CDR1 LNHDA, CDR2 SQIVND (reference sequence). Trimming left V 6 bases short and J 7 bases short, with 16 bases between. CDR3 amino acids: CASRLQGRSNSPLHF. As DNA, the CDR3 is TGTGCCAGTAGGCTCCAGGGTCGGTCGAATTCACCCCTCCACTTT.

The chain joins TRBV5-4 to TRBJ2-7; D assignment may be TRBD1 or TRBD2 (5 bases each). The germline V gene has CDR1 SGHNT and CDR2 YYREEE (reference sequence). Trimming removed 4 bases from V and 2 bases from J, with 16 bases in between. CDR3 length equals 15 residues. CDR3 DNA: TGTGCCAGCAGCCCAGCCCGGGACGGTCCCTACGAGCAGTACTTC. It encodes CASSPARDGPYEQYF. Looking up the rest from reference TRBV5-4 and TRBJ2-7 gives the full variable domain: ETGVTQSPTHLIKTRGQQVTLRCSSQSGHNTVSWYQQALGQGPQFIFQYYREEENGRGNFPPRFSGLQFPNYSSELNVNALELDDSALYLCASSPARDGPYEQYFGPGTRLTVT.

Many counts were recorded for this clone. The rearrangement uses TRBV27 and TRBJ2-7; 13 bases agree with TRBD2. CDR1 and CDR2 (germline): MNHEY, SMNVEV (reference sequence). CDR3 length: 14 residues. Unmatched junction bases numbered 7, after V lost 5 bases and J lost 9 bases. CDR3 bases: TGTGCCAGCAGTACGAGGACTAGCGGGGGTGGGCAGTACTTC. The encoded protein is CASSTRTSGGGQYF.

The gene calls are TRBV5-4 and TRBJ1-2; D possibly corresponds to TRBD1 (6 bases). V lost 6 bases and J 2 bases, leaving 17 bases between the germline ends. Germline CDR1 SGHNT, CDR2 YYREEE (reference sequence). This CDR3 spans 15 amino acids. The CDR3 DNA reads TGTGCCAGCATCGAACAGGGAGGATTAAACTATGGCTACACCTTC. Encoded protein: CASIEQGGLNYGYTF.

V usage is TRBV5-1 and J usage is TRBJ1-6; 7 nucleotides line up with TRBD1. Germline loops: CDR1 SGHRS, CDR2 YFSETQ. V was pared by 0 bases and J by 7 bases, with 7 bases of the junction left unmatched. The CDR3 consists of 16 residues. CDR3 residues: CASSLDRQGLNSPLHF. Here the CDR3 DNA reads TGCGCCAGCAGCTTGGATCGACAGGGATTGAATTCACCCCTCCACTTT.

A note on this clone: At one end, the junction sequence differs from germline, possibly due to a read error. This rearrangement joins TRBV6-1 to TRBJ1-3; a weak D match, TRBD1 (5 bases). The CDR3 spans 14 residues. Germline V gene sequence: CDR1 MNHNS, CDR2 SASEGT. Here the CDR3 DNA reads TGTGCCAGCAATGAATGGGGGACTGGAAACACCATATATTTT. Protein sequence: CASNEWGTGNTIYF.